This TCR beta chain was sequenced for a study of cytomegalovirus exposure and HLA in healthy donors. Study findings and constraints: The study recorded more than 150 TCR beta chains that were cytomegalovirus-associated. Previously analyzed data showed that most TCR beta V segments were productive at a frequency of about 87% or about 30%.

As to this clone: Its antigen is currently unknown.

60 Vbeta and 13 Jbeta primers were used in PCR. The data were produced by immunoSEQ multiplex PCR, yet TCRdb's version contains in-frame clones alone and is incomplete. The table includes 150,000 to 200,000 clones, 75% to 85% detected once. CDR1 is LGHNA and CDR2 is YSLEER in the germline V gene. Trimming shortened V by 4 bases and J by 9 bases, and 16 bases separated the two germline ends. The CDR3 is 15 residues long. This rearrangement joins TRBV4-3 to TRBJ1-6; D possibly corresponds to TRBD1 (6 bases). The TCR was taken from a woman in her forties or fifties in good health and CMV-seronegative. The sequenced sample consisted of PBMCs. The CDR3 sequence: CASSRGYREGSPLHF. The CDR3 nucleotides read TGCGCCAGCAGCCGGGGGTACAGGGAAGGTTCACCCCTCCACTTT.